This passage covers 27 T cell receptor beta chains from one sample sequenced in a study of shared clonotypes between healthy human individuals (dated by TCRdb to 2020 to 2022). The receptor library was made with the immunoSEQ multiplex PCR assay. What TCRdb holds here is the immuneACCESS table cut down to in-frame rearrangements. Part of the clones is not present; checked against another copy, under half of the missing clones reflect an unresolved V gene, and the others are unexplained. Across this sample there are roughly 450,000 clones, with 79% seen only once. The ten largest account for 10% to 15% of the sample. Material for sequencing was PBMCs. These receptors were collected from a middle-aged woman in good health. Some clones in this sample may be carry-over from other donors' samples.

The chain links TRBV19 to TRBJ2-3; D unresolved. The CDR3 covers 12 residues. The V gene's germline CDR1 is LNHDA and CDR2 SQIVND (reference sequence). The V end was cut by 5 bases, the J end by 7 bases, with 10 bases between. CDR3 in DNA: TGTGCCAGTAGTTCGACCTTTAATACGCAGTATTTT. As protein: CASSSTFNTQYF. Based on the CDR3 plus reference TRBV19 and TRBJ2-3, the full variable domain is DGGITQSPKYLFRKEGQNVTLSCEQNLNHDAMYWYRQDPGQGLRLIYYSQIVNDFQKGDIAEGYSVSREKKESFPLTVTSAQKNPTAFYLCASSSTFNTQYFGPGTRLTVL.

The rearrangement links TRBV20-1 to TRBJ2-7, with 7 positions matching TRBD1. With 6 bases clipped from V and 4 bases from J, the junction kept 3 bases outside the gene matches. In germline, CDR1 is DFQATT, CDR2 SNEGSKA (reference sequence). The CDR3 length is 11 residues. Written as DNA, the CDR3 is TGCAGTGCGAGACAGGGTTACGAGCAGTACTTC. This translates into CSARQGYEQYF.

The genes are TRBV5-1 and TRBJ2-7; 11 nucleotides line up with TRBD2. The CDR3 sequence is 14 residues long. Germline loops: CDR1 SGHRS, CDR2 YFSETQ. Trimming cost V 7 bases and J 3 bases; bases outside gene matches: 6. The CDR3 loop reads CASSAGTSGYEQYF. The DNA of the CDR3 is TGCGCCAGCTCGGCGGGGACTAGCGGCTACGAGCAGTACTTC.

J is TRBJ2-1 and V is TRBV5-1; 7 bases fit TRBD2. Trimming removed 4 bases from V and 10 bases from J; junction bases left unmatched: 5. This CDR3 comprises 12 residues. Germline V gene lookup returns CDR1 SGHRS and CDR2 YFSETQ. CDR3 DNA sequence: TGCGCCAGCAGCCCGGTCGGGGGGGAGCAGTTCTTC. The encoded protein is CASSPVGGEQFF.

V and J are TRBV5-1 and TRBJ2-7, with TRBD2 matching over 10 bases. Per germline, CDR1 SGHRS and CDR2 YFSETQ. V was clipped by 0 bases and J by 0 bases; unmatched bases: 21. This CDR3 has 22 amino acids. The chain's CDR3 is CASSLEPMTSGLGPRSSYEQYF. The CDR3 bases are TGCGCCAGCAGCTTGGAACCTATGACTAGCGGGTTAGGTCCTAGGAGCTCCTACGAGCAGTACTTC.

This chain joins TRBV11-3 and TRBJ2-1, with 8 positions matching TRBD2. This CDR3 region has 14 residues. The V gene's germline CDR1 is SGHNT and CDR2 YENEEA. V was clipped by 5 bases and J by 4 bases; unmatched bases: 4. DNA of the CDR3: TGTGCCAGCAGCCCTAGCGGGCATTACAATGAGCAGTTCTTC. As protein: CASSPSGHYNEQFF.

The chain uses TRBV28 and TRBJ2-5; 13 bases line up with TRBD2. CDR1 and CDR2 (germline): MDHEN, SYDVKM. Germline trimming cut 6 bases from V and 13 bases from J; bases unmatched to any gene: 11. This CDR3 contains 14 residues. The CDR3 spells CASRLGGTSGIPYF. CDR3 sequence (DNA): TGTGCCAGCAGGCTAGGGGGGACTAGCGGGATTCCGTACTTC.

The genes are TRBV4-2 and TRBJ1-1; tentatively, D is TRBD1 (5 bases). Trimming removed 3 bases at V and 3 bases at J, with 11 bases between. This CDR3 has 14 amino acids. The V gene's germline CDR1 is LGHNA and CDR2 YNFKEQ. CDR3 loop: CASSQGIGDTEAFF. The CDR3 DNA sequence: TGTGCCAGCAGCCAGGGTATAGGGGACACTGAAGCTTTCTTT.

The chain has TRBV28 and TRBJ2-2; D could derive from TRBD1 or TRBD2 (5 bases each). The CDR3 contains 16 residues. The V gene lost 4 bases and the J gene lost 4 bases, with 16 bases spanning the gap. CDR1 MDHEN and CDR2 SYDVKM come from the germline V gene. This CDR3 is CASSSVGWGSTGELFF. DNA of the CDR3: TGTGCCAGCAGTTCGGTCGGTTGGGGGAGCACCGGGGAGCTGTTTTTT.

The chain combines TRBV15 with TRBJ2-2; TRBD1 agrees at 11 bases. The V and J ends lost 5 bases and 8 bases, in that order; junction bases with no gene match: 4. The germline CDR1 and CDR2 sequences are LNHNV and YYDKDF (reference sequence). This CDR3 is 14 amino acids long. This CDR3 is CATSSGTGGGELFF. The CDR3 DNA sequence: TGTGCCACCAGCTCCGGGACAGGGGGAGGGGAGCTGTTTTTT.

The V call is TRBV7-3, the J call TRBJ2-7; D is undetermined. CDR3 length equals 14 residues. Trimming took off 5 bases at V and 6 bases at J, with 17 bases between the two ends. Germline CDR1 SGHTA, CDR2 FQGTGA. As DNA, the CDR3 is TGTGCCAGCAGCCCCGCCACCCCCCCTACCGAGCAGTACTTC. It specifies CASSPATPPTEQYF.

The V call is TRBV18, the J call TRBJ2-3; no clear D gene. Trimming left V 1 base short and J 2 bases short, with 13 bases between. The CDR3 sequence is 16 residues long. Germline V gene lookup returns CDR1 KGHSH and CDR2 LQKENI. The CDR3, as DNA: TGTGCCAGCTCACCACTGTCCAACGGGCCCACAGATACGCAGTATTTT. Translated: CASSPLSNGPTDTQYF.

This clone was detected only once. The chain employs TRBV7-2 and TRBJ2-3; perhaps TRBD1 as D (6 bases). V was cut by 6 bases and J by 2 bases, with 15 bases left in between. The CDR3 has 15 amino acids. Germline CDR1 is SGHTA and CDR2 is FQGNSA. The CDR3 nucleotides are TGTGCCAGCAGTTTCCCAGGGGACCTCACAGATACGCAGTATTTT. Protein: CASSFPGDLTDTQYF.

For the CDR3, the DNA is TGTGCCAGCAGAAGACTAGCGGGGGGCACAGATACGCAGTATTTT. Translation gives CASRRLAGGTDTQYF. The chain carries TRBV7-9 and TRBJ2-3, with TRBD2 identical over 12 bases. Germline trimming cut 6 bases from V and 1 base from J; bases unmatched to any gene: 2. The germline CDR1 and CDR2 sequences are SEHNR and FQNEAQ (reference sequence). CDR3 length equals 15 residues.

V is TRBV11-2 and J is TRBJ2-5; 9 bases are shared with TRBD2. The J call is in doubt because the DNA end fits TRBJ2-7 better. Looked up from germline, CDR1 is SGHAT and CDR2 is FQNNGV. There are 15 residues in the CDR3. The CDR3 DNA follows: TGTGCCAGCAGCTGGGGGGCTAGCGGGAACTACGAGCAGTACTTC. Translating it yields CASSWGASGNYEQYF.

The V and J genes are TRBV28 and TRBJ2-4; no clear D gene. The V end was cut by 5 bases, the J end by 0 bases, with 5 bases between. CDR1 is MDHEN, CDR2 SYDVKM, per germline. This CDR3 spans 13 amino acids. In nucleotides, the CDR3 is TGTGCCAGCAGTCTAGTAGCCAAAAACATTCAGTACTTC. This sequence encodes CASSLVAKNIQYF.

The CDR3 DNA sequence: TGTGCCAGCAGTTTAGCCCCGACTAGCGGGAGTTACAATGAGCAGTTCTTC. It is translated as CASSLAPTSGSYNEQFF. This chain joins TRBV28 and TRBJ2-1; the match to TRBD2 covers 12 bases. The trim removed 2 bases at V and 4 bases at J, leaving 6 bases unmatched. This CDR3 has 17 residues. Germline CDR1 MDHEN, CDR2 SYDVKM.

The chain is built from TRBV7-9 and TRBJ2-5; TRBD1 matches at 9 bases. V lost 2 bases to trimming and J lost 5 bases; unmatched junction nucleotides: 9. The CDR3 is 16 residues long. Per the germline V gene, CDR1 is SEHNR and CDR2 is FQNEAQ (reference sequence). The CDR3 spells CASSLRLGTGWETQYF. The DNA for the CDR3 is TGTGCCAGCAGCTTACGCCTCGGGACAGGGTGGGAGACCCAGTACTTC.

To note about this clone: Being one base from a much bigger clone, this may be a read error. The gene calls are TRBV5-1 and TRBJ2-2; no clear D gene. Trimming took 3 bases from V and 3 from J, leaving 0 bases between them. This CDR3 is 11 amino acids long. Germline assignment: CDR1 SGHRS and CDR2 YFSETQ. The DNA for the CDR3 is TGCGCCAGCAGCTACACCGGGGAGCTGTTTTTT. This sequence encodes CASSYTGELFF.

This chain connects TRBV5-1 to TRBJ2-3; TRBD2 aligns across 9 bases. V was clipped by 0 bases and J by 0 bases; unmatched bases: 5. This CDR3 contains 17 residues. Per germline, CDR1 SGHRS and CDR2 YFSETQ. The CDR3 region is CASSLEPSGTSTDTQYF. CDR3 DNA sequence: TGCGCCAGCAGCTTGGAACCTAGCGGGACTAGCACAGATACGCAGTATTTT.

The chain couples TRBV15 to TRBJ1-5; D not resolved. With 0 bases removed from V and 4 bases from J, the gap between germline ends came to 4 bases. The CDR3 runs 13 residues. From germline, CDR1 is LNHNV and CDR2 YYDKDF (reference sequence). DNA for the CDR3: TGTGCCACCAGCAGAGAGAGAAATCAGCCCCAGCATTTT. Translation gives CATSRERNQPQHF. Variable domain in full (rest from reference TRBV15 and TRBJ1-5): DAMVIQNPRYQVTQFGKPVTLSCSQTLNHNVMYWYQQKSSQAPKLLFHYYDKDFNNEADTPDNFQSRRPNTSFCFLDIRSPGLGDTAMYLCATSRERNQPQHFGDGTRLSIL.

CDR3 residues: CASSGANYEQYF. CDR3 DNA: TGTGCCAGCAGTGGAGCCAACTACGAGCAGTACTTC. V and J are TRBV25-1 and TRBJ2-7; D is ambiguous. From germline, CDR1 is MGHDK and CDR2 SYGVNS. There are 12 residues in the CDR3. The ends were cut back, 4 bases at V and 3 bases at J, with 7 bases in the middle.

The J gene is TRBJ2-3, the V gene TRBV7-9; 9 nucleotides line up with TRBD1. The CDR3 consists of 14 residues. Germline-derived CDR1 and CDR2 are SEHNR and FQNEAQ (reference sequence). V shed 5 bases, J shed 1 base, and the junction held 1 base outside the gene matches. The CDR3 protein is CASSRTGGTDTQYF. The DNA for the CDR3 is TGTGCCAGCAGCCGGACAGGGGGCACAGATACGCAGTATTTT.

V and J are TRBV28 and TRBJ1-2, with a weak D call TRBD1 (6 bases). CDR1 and CDR2 (germline): MDHEN, SYDVKM. This CDR3 is 16 amino acids long. With 6 bases removed from V and 4 bases from J, the gap between germline ends came to 21 bases. This chain's CDR3 is CASSPNGGEGAYGYTF. CDR3 sequence (DNA): TGTGCCAGCAGCCCCAACGGGGGCGAAGGGGCCTATGGCTACACCTTC.

The chain employs TRBV7-2 and TRBJ2-3; weak D call: TRBD2 (6 bases). Looked up from germline, CDR1 is SGHTA and CDR2 is FQGNSA. This CDR3 has 16 residues. The germline V and J ends were trimmed by 2 bases and 0 bases, with 12 bases remaining between them. Here the CDR3 reads CASSLFSGASTDTQYF. In DNA, the CDR3 is TGTGCCAGCAGCTTATTTAGCGGAGCCAGCACAGATACGCAGTATTTT.

This clone was counted a few times. The genes are TRBV10-2 and TRBJ2-3, with D tentatively TRBD1 or TRBD2 (5 bases each). The CDR3 is 14 amino acids. Trimming shortened V by 8 bases and J by 3 bases, and 15 bases separated the two germline ends. In germline, CDR1 is WSHSY, CDR2 SAAADI. CDR3: CASSPGLLTDTQYF. CDR3 in DNA: TGCGCCAGCTCACCGGGGCTTTTAACAGATACGCAGTATTTT.

The chain combines TRBV5-6 with TRBJ2-7, with TRBD1 matching 8 bases. The V and J ends lost 3 bases and 2 bases, in that order; junction bases with no gene match: 10. CDR1 SGHDT and CDR2 YYEEEE come from the germline V gene. The CDR3 extends over 16 amino acids. The CDR3 bases are TGTGCCAGCAGCTCCTTCACAGGGGGTCCCACCTACGAGCAGTACTTC. Residues: CASSSFTGGPTYEQYF. The full variable domain, rest sourced from reference TRBV5-6 and TRBJ2-7, is DAGVTQSPTHLIKTRGQQVTLRCSPKSGHDTVSWYQQALGQGPQFIFQYYEEEERQRGNFPDRFSGHQFPNYSSELNVNALLLGDSALYLCASSSFTGGPTYEQYFGPGTRLTVT.